Listed here are 17 T cell receptor beta chains from one sample, sequenced in a study of post-analysis software for immune sequencing data. Study-wide results and limits: Patients had higher frequencies than controls of roughly five TRBV segments, including TRBV5-6, TRBV5-1 and TRBV20-1.

These TCRs' antigens remain unknown. Prepared libraries of TCR beta cDNA carried unique molecular identifiers. One entry per CDR3 protein results from TCRdb running MiXCR on the PCR reads. The data show about 400,000 distinct CDR3 sequences, roughly 36% seen once. The sample consisted of blood. These TCRs come from a girl aged 5 to 17 with multiple sclerosis.

The chain employs TRBV6-5 and TRBJ1-5, with D possibly TRBD1 on 6 matching bases. Germline values: CDR1 MNHEY, CDR2 SVGAGI. The CDR3 length is 17 residues. Trimming removed 4 bases at V and 0 bases at J, with 16 bases between. Here the CDR3 reads CASSLTPGQNSNQPQHF. The CDR3 DNA sequence: TGTGCCAGCAGTTTGACCCCGGGACAAAATAGCAATCAGCCCCAGCATTTT.

V usage is TRBV9 and J usage is TRBJ2-1; D gene uncertain. From germline, CDR1 is SGDLS and CDR2 YYNGEE. V shed 3 bases and J shed 4 bases, with 14 bases lying between them. The length of the CDR3 is 15 residues. The CDR3 loop reads CASSARTPLYNEQFF. For the CDR3, the DNA is TGTGCCAGCAGCGCTCGGACGCCCCTTTACAATGAGCAGTTCTTC.

A single count supports this clonotype. This chain joins TRBV12-3 or TRBV12-4 and TRBJ2-7, with D tentatively TRBD1 or TRBD2 (5 bases each). V lost 3 bases and J 2 bases, leaving 11 bases between the germline ends. The CDR3 runs 14 residues. CDR3 region: CASSFGTAPYEQYF. CDR3 DNA: TGTGCCAGCAGTTTTGGGACGGCGCCCTACGAGCAGTACTTC.

The chain couples TRBV12-3 or TRBV12-4 to TRBJ1-2; D gene unclear. The V end lost 2 bases, the J end lost 8 bases, and 12 bases lay between the germline ends. This CDR3 region has 13 residues. The CDR3 nucleotides read TGTGCCAGCAGTTTAACCCGGGAATCGGGCTACACCTTC. Amino acids: CASSLTRESGYTF.

CDR3 nucleotides: TGTGCCAGCAGCCCATGGGCGGGGCAGTACCAAGAGACCCAGTACTTC. Amino acids: CASSPWAGQYQETQYF. The chain links TRBV11-2 to TRBJ2-5; D is possibly TRBD2 (6 bases). The CDR3 is 16 residues long. Per the germline V gene, CDR1 is SGHAT and CDR2 is FQNNGV. V was pared by 5 bases and J by 0 bases, with 16 bases between.

The chain recombines TRBV19 with TRBJ1-5; no clear D gene. Germline V gene lookup returns CDR1 LNHDA and CDR2 SQIVND (reference sequence). V lost 5 bases and J 0 bases, leaving 14 bases between the germline ends. This CDR3 spans 16 amino acids. The CDR3 nucleotides are TGTGCCAGTAGTGGAGCAGTCAGGTATAGCAATCAGCCCCAGCATTTT. As protein: CASSGAVRYSNQPQHF.

The rearrangement joins TRBV9 to TRBJ2-5, with 7 bases identical to TRBD2. Germline V gene data show CDR1 as SGDLS and CDR2 as YYNGEE. V gave up 0 bases and J gave up 7 bases; unmatched junction bases: 6. The CDR3 sequence is 14 residues long. The CDR3 region has the DNA TGTGCCAGCAGCGTAGGGCTAGCGGAAGGGACCCAGTACTTC. Amino acid sequence: CASSVGLAEGTQYF.

This clonotype came up a few times. The chain recombines TRBV7-9 with TRBJ1-5, with D uncertain. Germline CDR1 SEHNR, CDR2 FQNEAQ (reference sequence). The CDR3 extends over 12 amino acids. Trimming took 0 bases from V and 13 from J, leaving 10 bases between them. As DNA, the CDR3 is TGTGCCAGCAGCTTAGCGAATCAGGTGCAGCATTTT. Amino acid sequence: CASSLANQVQHF.

V usage is TRBV7-2 and J usage is TRBJ2-1, with 10 bases matching TRBD2. After removal of 5 bases from V and 3 bases from J, the junction contained 10 bases not matched to a gene. The CDR3 is 17 amino acids. Germline values: CDR1 SGHTA, CDR2 FQGNSA. The CDR3 protein is CASSLRGSGGSYNEQFF. CDR3 nucleotides: TGTGCCAGCAGCCTCCGGGGTAGCGGGGGGAGCTACAATGAGCAGTTCTTC.

This clonotype has a handful of counts. The rearrangement joins TRBV5-5 to TRBJ2-5; 9 bases agree with TRBD2. The CDR3 runs to 17 residues. The germline V gene encodes CDR1 SGHKS and CDR2 YYEKEE (reference sequence). The J segment lost 5 bases and the V segment lost 0 bases, leaving 11 bases of the junction unmatched. The CDR3 DNA is TGTGCCAGCAGCTTGGGTCTGCGGGGGGGGCCTGAGGAGACCCAGTACTTC. It specifies CASSLGLRGGPEETQYF.

The chain has TRBV18 and TRBJ1-6; D gene uncertain. Trimming took 8 bases from V and 5 from J, leaving 10 bases between them. Looked up from germline, CDR1 is KGHSH and CDR2 is LQKENI. The CDR3 sequence is 13 residues long. The CDR3 DNA reads as TGTGCCAGCAGGACCGGGGATAATTCACCCCTCCACTTT. Translating it yields CASRTGDNSPLHF. The full variable domain, rest sourced from reference TRBV18 and TRBJ1-6, is NAGVMQNPRHLVRRRGQEARLRCSPMKGHSHVYWYRQLPEEGLKFMVYLQKENIIDESGMPKERFSAEFPKEGPSILRIQQVVRGDSAAYFCASRTGDNSPLHFGNGTRLTVT.

This rearrangement joins TRBV12-5 to TRBJ2-7; D is perhaps TRBD1 (5 bases). V was clipped by 1 base and J by 2 bases, with 15 bases between them. The CDR3 loop spans 16 amino acids. The germline V gene has CDR1 LGHNT and CDR2 FRNRAP. CDR3: CASGLALQDTTYEQYF. The CDR3 DNA follows: TGTGCTAGTGGTTTGGCTCTCCAGGACACTACCTACGAGCAGTACTTC.

The chain recombines TRBV4-2 with TRBJ2-7; 10 bases line up with TRBD2. Per the germline V gene, CDR1 is LGHNA and CDR2 is YNFKEQ. This CDR3 contains 15 residues. The J segment lost 9 bases and the V segment lost 1 base, leaving 9 bases of the junction unmatched. The CDR3 nucleotides read TGTGCCAGCAGCCAAGCGATCGGGACTAGCGTCTCGCAGTACTTC. As protein: CASSQAIGTSVSQYF.

On this clonotype itself: The junction departs from the called germline gene at one end, perhaps through a read error. The chain uses TRBV7-8 and TRBJ2-7; 7 bases align to TRBD1. This CDR3 is built from 14 residues. Germline V CDR1 and CDR2: SGHVS, FQNEAQ. CDR3 bases: TGTGCCAGCAGAAAGGGGGACAGCTCCTACGAGCGGTACTTC. This gives the protein CASRKGDSSYERYF.

The sample holds a few counts of this clonotype. This chain joins TRBV12-3 or TRBV12-4 and TRBJ2-5; the D gene is possibly TRBD2 (5 bases). The CDR3 is 16 amino acids. Trimming took 0 bases from V and 2 from J, leaving 13 bases between them. The DNA of the CDR3 is TGTGCCAGCAGTTTAGCGCGGGCTAGTGGGCAAGAGACCCAGTACTTC. Translated, it gives CASSLARASGQETQYF.

J is TRBJ1-1 and V is TRBV20-1; a weak D match, TRBD1 (6 bases). CDR3 length: 13 amino acids. Germline CDR1 reads DFQATT; CDR2 reads SNEGSKA (reference sequence). V gave up 3 bases and J gave up 1 base, with 9 bases separating them. CDR3 bases: TGCAGTGCTAGTCCGGGACAGAACACTGAAGCTTTCTTT. This sequence encodes CSASPGQNTEAFF.

This clonotype was picked up a small number of times. The V gene is TRBV6-2 or TRBV6-3, the J gene TRBJ2-7, with a tentative D call TRBD1 (6 bases). The germline V gene has CDR1 MNHEY and CDR2 SVGEGT. Trimming shortened V by 10 bases and J by 8 bases, and 24 bases separated the two germline ends. The length of the CDR3 is 14 residues. The CDR3 region has the DNA TGTGCCACCGTTGAGGCAGGGGACACTACGCAGCAGTACTTC. Protein product: CATVEAGDTTQQYF.